A few counts support the clone carrying this T cell receptor beta chain. As yet, its antigen is unknown. This record belongs to a study of response to subunit inactivated influenza vaccine. Study results and limitations: The authors offered the suggestion that each seasonal influenza vaccination recruits few new T cells.

TCRdb ran MiXCR on the RT-PCR reads and lists one entry per CDR3 protein. This sample has about 500,000 distinct CDR3 sequences, with 6.5% to 8% found just once. The junction had 8 bases not matched to a gene; V was cut back by 4 bases and J by 2 bases. CDR1 is SEHNR, CDR2 FQNEAQ, per germline (reference sequence). The CDR3 is made up of 15 amino acids. Sequenced here: PBMCs from blood, sampled less than 30 months after vaccination. The TCR comes from a man aged 50-75 years who received an inactivated influenza vaccine. The J gene is TRBJ2-7, the V gene TRBV7-9, with TRBD2 matching 7 bases. The CDR3 protein is CASSSRRAGAYEQYF. In nucleotides, the CDR3 is TGTGCCAGCAGCTCTAGACGGGCGGGAGCCTACGAGCAGTACTTC.